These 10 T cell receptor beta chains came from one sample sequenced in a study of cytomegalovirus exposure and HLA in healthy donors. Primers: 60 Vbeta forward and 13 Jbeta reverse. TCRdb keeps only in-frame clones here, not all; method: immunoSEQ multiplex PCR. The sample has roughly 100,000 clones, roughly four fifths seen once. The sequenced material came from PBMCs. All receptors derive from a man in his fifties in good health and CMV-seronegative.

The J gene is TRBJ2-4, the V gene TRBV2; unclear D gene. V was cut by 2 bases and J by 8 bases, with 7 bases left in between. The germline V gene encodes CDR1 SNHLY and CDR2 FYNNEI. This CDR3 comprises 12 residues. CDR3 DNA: TGTGCCAGCAGTGAAATTTATTACATTCAGTACTTC. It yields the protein CASSEIYYIQYF.

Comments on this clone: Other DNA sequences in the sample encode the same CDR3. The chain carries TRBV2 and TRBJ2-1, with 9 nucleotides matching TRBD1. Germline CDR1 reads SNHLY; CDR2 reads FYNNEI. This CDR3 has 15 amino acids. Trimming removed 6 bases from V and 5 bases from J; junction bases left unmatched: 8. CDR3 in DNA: TGTGCCAGCAGCGAAATGGGACAGGGCCACAATGAGCAGTTCTTC. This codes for CASSEMGQGHNEQFF.

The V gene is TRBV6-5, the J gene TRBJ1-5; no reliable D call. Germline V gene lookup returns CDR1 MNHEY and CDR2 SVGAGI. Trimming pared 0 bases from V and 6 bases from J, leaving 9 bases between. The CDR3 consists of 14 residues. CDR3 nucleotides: TGTGCCAGCAGTTACTCTATGGGGAGTCAGCCCCAGCATTTT. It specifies CASSYSMGSQPQHF.

DNA for the CDR3: TGTGCCTGGAGTGTACAAGGGGCCGGTGGCTATGGCTACACCTTC. Its translation is CAWSVQGAGGYGYTF. The rearrangement uses TRBV30 and TRBJ1-2; D might be TRBD1 (5 bases). The CDR3 is 15 amino acids. Trimming pared 0 bases from V and 4 bases from J, leaving 15 bases between. Germline CDR1 is GTSNPN and CDR2 is SVGIG (reference sequence).

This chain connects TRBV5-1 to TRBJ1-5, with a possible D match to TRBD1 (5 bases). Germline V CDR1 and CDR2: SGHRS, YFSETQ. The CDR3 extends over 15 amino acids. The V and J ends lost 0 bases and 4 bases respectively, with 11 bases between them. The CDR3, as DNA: TGCGCCAGCAGCTTGGTTGGGGGGGAGAATCAGCCCCAGCATTTT. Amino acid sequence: CASSLVGGENQPQHF.

The CDR3 spells CASSQDPHGDSYEQYV. CDR3 coding DNA: TGCGCCAGCAGCCAAGACCCTCACGGGGATTCCTACGAGCAGTACGTC. The rearrangement uses TRBV4-1 and TRBJ2-7; TRBD2 might be the D (5 bases). The CDR3 consists of 16 residues. V was pared by 0 bases and J by 1 base, with 13 bases between. The V gene's germline CDR1 is MGHRA and CDR2 YSYEKL.

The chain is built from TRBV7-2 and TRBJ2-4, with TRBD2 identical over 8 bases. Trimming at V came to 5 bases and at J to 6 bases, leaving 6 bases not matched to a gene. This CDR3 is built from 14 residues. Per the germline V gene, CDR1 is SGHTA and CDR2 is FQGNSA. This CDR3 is CASSPGLVGNIQYF. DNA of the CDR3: TGTGCCAGCAGCCCGGGACTAGTAGGAAACATTCAGTACTTC.

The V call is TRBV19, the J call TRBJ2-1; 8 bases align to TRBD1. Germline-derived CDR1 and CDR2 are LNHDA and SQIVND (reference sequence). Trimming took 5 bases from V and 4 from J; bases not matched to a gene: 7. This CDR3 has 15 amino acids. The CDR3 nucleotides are TGTGCCAGTAGTTCCGGGACAGGACCTTACAATGAGCAGTTCTTC. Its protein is CASSSGTGPYNEQFF.

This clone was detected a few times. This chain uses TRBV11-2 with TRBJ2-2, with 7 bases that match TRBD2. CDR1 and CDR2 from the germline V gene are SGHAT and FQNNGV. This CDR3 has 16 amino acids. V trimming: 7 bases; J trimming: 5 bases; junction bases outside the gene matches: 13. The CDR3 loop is CASTRSGEVGTGELFF. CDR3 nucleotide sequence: TGTGCCAGCACGAGGAGCGGGGAGGTGGGGACCGGGGAGCTGTTTTTT.

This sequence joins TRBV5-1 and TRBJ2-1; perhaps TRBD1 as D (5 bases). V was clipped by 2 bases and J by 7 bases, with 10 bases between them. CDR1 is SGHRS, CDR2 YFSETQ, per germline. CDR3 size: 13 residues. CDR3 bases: TGCGCCAGCAGCTTACAGGAAGCGAATGAGCAGTTCTTC. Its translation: CASSLQEANEQFF.